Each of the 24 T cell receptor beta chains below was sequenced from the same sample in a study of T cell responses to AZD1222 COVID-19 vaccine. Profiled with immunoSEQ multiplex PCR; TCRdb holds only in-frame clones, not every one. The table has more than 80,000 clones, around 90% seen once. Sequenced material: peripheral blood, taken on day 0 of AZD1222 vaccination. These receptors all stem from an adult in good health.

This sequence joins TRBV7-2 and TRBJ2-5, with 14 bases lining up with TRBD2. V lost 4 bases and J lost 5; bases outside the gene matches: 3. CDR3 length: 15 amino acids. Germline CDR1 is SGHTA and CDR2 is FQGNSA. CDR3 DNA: TGTGCCAGCAGCTGGGGACTAGCGGGAGTGGAGACCCAGTACTTC. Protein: CASSWGLAGVETQYF.

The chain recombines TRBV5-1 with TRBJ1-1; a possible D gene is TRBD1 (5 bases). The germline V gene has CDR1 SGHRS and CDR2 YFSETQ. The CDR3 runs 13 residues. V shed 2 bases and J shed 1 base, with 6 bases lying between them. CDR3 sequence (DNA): TGCGCCAGCAGCTTCACAGGGAACACTGAAGCTTTCTTT. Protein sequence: CASSFTGNTEAFF. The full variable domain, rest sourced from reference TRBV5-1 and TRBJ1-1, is KAGVTQTPRYLIKTRGQQVTLSCSPISGHRSVSWYQQTPGQGLQFLFEYFSETQRNKGNFPGRFSGRQFSNSRSEMNVSTLELGDSALYLCASSFTGNTEAFFGQGTRLTVV.

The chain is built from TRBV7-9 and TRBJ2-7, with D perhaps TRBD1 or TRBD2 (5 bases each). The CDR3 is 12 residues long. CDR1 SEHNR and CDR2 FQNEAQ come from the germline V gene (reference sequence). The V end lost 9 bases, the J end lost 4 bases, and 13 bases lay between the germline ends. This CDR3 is CASATGTYEQYF. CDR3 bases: TGTGCCAGTGCTACCGGGACGTACGAGCAGTACTTC.

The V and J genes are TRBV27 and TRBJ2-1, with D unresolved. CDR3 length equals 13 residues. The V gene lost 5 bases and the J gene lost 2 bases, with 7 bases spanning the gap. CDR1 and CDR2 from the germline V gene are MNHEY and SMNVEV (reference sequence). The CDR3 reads CASSPVAYNEQFF. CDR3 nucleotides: TGTGCCAGCAGTCCAGTGGCCTACAATGAGCAGTTCTTC.

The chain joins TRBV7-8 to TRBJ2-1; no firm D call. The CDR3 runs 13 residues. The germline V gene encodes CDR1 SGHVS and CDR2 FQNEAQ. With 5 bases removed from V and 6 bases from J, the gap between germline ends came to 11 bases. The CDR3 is CASSPLVGNEQFF. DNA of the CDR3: TGTGCCAGCAGCCCCCTCGTGGGCAATGAGCAGTTCTTC.

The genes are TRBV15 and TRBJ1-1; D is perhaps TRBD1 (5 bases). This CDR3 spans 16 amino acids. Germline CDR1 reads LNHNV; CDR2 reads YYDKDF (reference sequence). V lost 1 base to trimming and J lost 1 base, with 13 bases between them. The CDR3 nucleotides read TGTGCCACCAGCAGAGCGGGGGGTAAGGCGAACACTGAAGCTTTCTTT. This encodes CATSRAGGKANTEAFF.

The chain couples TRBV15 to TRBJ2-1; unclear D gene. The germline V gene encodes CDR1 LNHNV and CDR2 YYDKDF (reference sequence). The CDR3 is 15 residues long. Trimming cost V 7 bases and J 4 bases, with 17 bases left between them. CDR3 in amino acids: CATTVGHELYNEQFF. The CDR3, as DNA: TGTGCCACCACAGTAGGCCATGAGTTATACAATGAGCAGTTCTTC.

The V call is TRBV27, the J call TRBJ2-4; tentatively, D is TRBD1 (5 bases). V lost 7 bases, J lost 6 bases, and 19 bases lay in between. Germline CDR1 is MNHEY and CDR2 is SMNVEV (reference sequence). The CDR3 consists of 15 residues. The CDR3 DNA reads TGTGCCAGCATTCCCCCCCCAGGGATCAGAAACATTCAGTACTTC. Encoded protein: CASIPPPGIRNIQYF.

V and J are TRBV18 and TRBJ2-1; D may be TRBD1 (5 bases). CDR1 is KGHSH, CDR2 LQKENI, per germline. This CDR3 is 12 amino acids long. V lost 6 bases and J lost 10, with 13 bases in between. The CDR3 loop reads CASSSQGSEQFF. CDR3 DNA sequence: TGTGCCAGCTCCTCCCAGGGCTCCGAGCAGTTCTTC.

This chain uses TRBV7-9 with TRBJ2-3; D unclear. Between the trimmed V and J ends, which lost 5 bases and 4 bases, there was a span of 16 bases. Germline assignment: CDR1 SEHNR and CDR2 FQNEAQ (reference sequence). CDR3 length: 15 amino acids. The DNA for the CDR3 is TGTGCCAGCAGCCCCCTCTTCAGTGCCTCAGATACGCAGTATTTT. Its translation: CASSPLFSASDTQYF.

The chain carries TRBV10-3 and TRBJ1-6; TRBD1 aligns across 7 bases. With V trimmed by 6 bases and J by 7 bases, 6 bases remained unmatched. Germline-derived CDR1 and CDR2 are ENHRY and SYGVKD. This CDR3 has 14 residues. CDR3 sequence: CAIRDRDLNSPLHF. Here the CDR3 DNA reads TGTGCCATCAGAGACAGGGATTTAAATTCACCCCTCCACTTT.

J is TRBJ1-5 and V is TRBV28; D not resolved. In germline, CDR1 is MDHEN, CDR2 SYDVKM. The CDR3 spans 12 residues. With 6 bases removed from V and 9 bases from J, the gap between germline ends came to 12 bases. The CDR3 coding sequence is TGTGCCAGCAGAACACACCACGGGCCCCAGCATTTT. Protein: CASRTHHGPQHF.

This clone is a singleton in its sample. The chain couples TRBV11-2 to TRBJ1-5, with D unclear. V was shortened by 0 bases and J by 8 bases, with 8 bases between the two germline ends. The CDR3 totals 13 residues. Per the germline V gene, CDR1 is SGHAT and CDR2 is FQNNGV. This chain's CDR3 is CASSLDTAEPQHF. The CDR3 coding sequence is TGTGCCAGCAGCTTAGACACGGCCGAGCCCCAGCATTTT.

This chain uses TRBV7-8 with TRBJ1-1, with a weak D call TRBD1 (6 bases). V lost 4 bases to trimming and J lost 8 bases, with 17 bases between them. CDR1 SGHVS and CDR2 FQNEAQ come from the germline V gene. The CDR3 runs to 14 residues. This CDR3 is CASSSGLQGSEAFF. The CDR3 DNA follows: TGTGCCAGCAGCTCGGGACTACAGGGATCCGAAGCTTTCTTT.

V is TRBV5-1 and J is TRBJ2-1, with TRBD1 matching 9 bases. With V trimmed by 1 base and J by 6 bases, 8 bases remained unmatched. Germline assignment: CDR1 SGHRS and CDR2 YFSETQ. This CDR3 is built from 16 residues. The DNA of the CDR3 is TGCGCCAGCAGCTTGATGGGGACAGGGTTGAGCAATGAGCAGTTCTTC. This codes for CASSLMGTGLSNEQFF.

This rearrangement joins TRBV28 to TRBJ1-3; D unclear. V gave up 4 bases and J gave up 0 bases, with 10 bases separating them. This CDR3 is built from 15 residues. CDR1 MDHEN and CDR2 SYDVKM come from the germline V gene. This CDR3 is CASSSAPGSGNTIYF. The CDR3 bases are TGTGCCAGCAGTTCTGCGCCGGGCTCTGGAAACACCATATATTTT.

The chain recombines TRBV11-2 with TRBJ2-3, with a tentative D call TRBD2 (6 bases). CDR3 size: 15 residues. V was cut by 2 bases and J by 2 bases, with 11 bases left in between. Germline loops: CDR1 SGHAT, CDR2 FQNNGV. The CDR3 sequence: CASSLPAGFTDTQYF. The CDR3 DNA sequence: TGTGCCAGCAGCTTACCCGCGGGATTCACAGATACGCAGTATTTT. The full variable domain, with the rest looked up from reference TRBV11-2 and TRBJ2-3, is EAGVAQSPRYKIIEKRQSVAFWCNPISGHATLYWYQQILGQGPKLLIQFQNNGVVDDSQLPKDRFSAERLKGVDSTLKIQPAKLEDSAVYLCASSLPAGFTDTQYFGPGTRLTVL.

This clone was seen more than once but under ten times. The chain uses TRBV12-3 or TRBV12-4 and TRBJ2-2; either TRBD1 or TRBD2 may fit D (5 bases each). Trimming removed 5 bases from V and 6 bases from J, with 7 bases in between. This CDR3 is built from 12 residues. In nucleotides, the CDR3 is TGTGCCAGCAGTGGGGGAGCCGGGGAGCTGTTTTTT. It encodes CASSGGAGELFF.

Here the CDR3 DNA reads TGTGCCAGCAGTGAATCCGACAGGGACAAGACCCAGTACTTC. Encoded protein: CASSESDRDKTQYF. The V and J genes are TRBV25-1 and TRBJ2-5; 7 bases align to TRBD1. The V segment lost 1 base and the J segment 6 bases; nucleotides outside the gene matches: 5. The germline CDR1 and CDR2 sequences are MGHDK and SYGVNS. The CDR3 contains 14 residues.

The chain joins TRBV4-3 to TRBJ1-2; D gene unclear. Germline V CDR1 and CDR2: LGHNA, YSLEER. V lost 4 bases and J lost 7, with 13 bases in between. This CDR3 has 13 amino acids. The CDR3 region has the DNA TGCGCCAGCAGCCGAGTTCCGAAGGGTGGCTACACCTTC. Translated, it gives CASSRVPKGGYTF.

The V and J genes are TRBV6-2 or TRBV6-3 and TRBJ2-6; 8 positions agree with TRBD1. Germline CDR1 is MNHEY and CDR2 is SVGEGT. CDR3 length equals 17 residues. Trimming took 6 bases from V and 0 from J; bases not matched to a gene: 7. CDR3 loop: CASSRDRSDSGANVLTF. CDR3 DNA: TGTGCCAGCAGCCGGGACAGGTCAGACTCTGGGGCCAACGTCCTGACTTTC.

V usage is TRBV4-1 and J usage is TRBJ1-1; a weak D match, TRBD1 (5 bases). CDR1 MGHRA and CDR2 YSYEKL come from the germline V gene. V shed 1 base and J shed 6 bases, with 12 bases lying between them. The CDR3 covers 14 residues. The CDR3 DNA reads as TGCGCCAGCAGCCAAGTCACCGTGGGGGCTGAAGCTTTCTTT. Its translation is CASSQVTVGAEAFF.

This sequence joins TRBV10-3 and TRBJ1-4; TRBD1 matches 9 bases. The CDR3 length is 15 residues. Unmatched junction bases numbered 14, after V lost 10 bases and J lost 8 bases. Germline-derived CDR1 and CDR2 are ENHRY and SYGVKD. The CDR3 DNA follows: TGTGCCACCGAATTCCGGGACAGGGAAGTCGAAAAACTGTTTTTT. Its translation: CATEFRDREVEKLFF.

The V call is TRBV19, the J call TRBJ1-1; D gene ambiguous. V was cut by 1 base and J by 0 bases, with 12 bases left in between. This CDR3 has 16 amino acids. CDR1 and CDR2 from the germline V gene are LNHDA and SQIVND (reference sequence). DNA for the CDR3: TGTGCCAGTAGTATAGCCGGACTTACGGTGAACACTGAAGCTTTCTTT. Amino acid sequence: CASSIAGLTVNTEAFF. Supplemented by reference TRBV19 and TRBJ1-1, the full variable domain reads DGGITQSPKYLFRKEGQNVTLSCEQNLNHDAMYWYRQDPGQGLRLIYYSQIVNDFQKGDIAEGYSVSREKKESFPLTVTSAQKNPTAFYLCASSIAGLTVNTEAFFGQGTRLTVV.